This T cell receptor beta chain is drawn from a study of control samples from healthy donors and cancer patients. Sequencing used immunoSEQ multiplex PCR; TCRdb keeps in-frame clones, though not all of them. The sample lists 170,000 or so clones, over 80% occurring once. This CDR3 is 16 amino acids long. After removal of 4 bases from V and 4 bases from J, the junction contained 8 bases not matched to a gene. Germline V gives CDR1 SGHRS, CDR2 YFSETQ. This chain joins TRBV5-1 and TRBJ2-2; 9 nucleotides match TRBD1. The clonotype was recovered from a man aged 18 to 30 in good health. Input material: blood. CDR3 residues: CASSPGQGSVTGELFF. Here the CDR3 DNA reads TGCGCCAGCAGCCCCGGACAGGGGTCGGTCACCGGGGAGCTGTTTTTT. The full variable domain, rest sourced from reference TRBV5-1 and TRBJ2-2, is KAGVTQTPRYLIKTRGQQVTLSCSPISGHRSVSWYQQTPGQGLQFLFEYFSETQRNKGNFPGRFSGRQFSNSRSEMNVSTLELGDSALYLCASSPGQGSVTGELFFGEGSRLTVL.